This T cell receptor (beta chain) came from a study of T cells in Graves' hyperthyroidism and ophthalmopathy. This clonotype has at least ten counts. Amplified TCR beta CDR3 regions derived from RNA transcripts. First-round RT-PCR targeting the TCR CDR3 was performed with the HTBI primer set. One entry per CDR3 protein results from TCRdb running MiXCR on the multiplex PCR reads. The data contain about 360,000 distinct CDR3 sequences, 19% of them seen just once; the ten biggest clones take up around 4%. The sample comprised blood. The TCR sequence derives from a woman under 30 with Graves' hyperthyroidism.

CDR3 amino acids: CSVLRLMNTEAFF. The CDR3 DNA is TGCAGCGTCTTGAGGTTAATGAACACTGAAGCTTTCTTT. The chain recombines TRBV29-1 with TRBJ1-1; D is uncertain. Germline values: CDR1 SQVTM, CDR2 ANQGSEA. Trimming took off 6 bases at V and 0 bases at J, with 11 bases between the two ends. The CDR3 spans 13 residues.